This T cell receptor beta chain was recovered during a study of blood T cell repertoires in COVID-19. Libraries were prepared by immunoSEQ multiplex PCR; TCRdb keeps only in-frame clonotypes and omits some of them. The sample yields more than 75,000 clones, roughly 87% seen once. CDR3 size: 16 residues. Germline V lookup: CDR1 SGHVS, CDR2 FQNEAQ. V was cut by 5 bases and J by 0 bases, with 11 bases left in between. The sequence derives from a man younger than 45 with acute or convalescent COVID-19. The chain carries TRBV7-8 and TRBJ1-6, with D maybe TRBD1 (6 bases). Input material: peripheral blood. CDR3 protein: CASSTQTGSYNSPLHF. As DNA, the CDR3 is TGTGCCAGCAGCACCCAGACAGGCTCCTATAATTCACCCCTCCACTTT.